Following are 17 T cell receptor beta chains from one sample sequenced in a study of human T cells and chemical hapten exposure. TCRdb itself ran the RACE reads through MiXCR, one entry per CDR3 protein. The sample lists about 260,000 distinct CDR3 sequences, approximately 8.4% occurring once. Time point of the sample: pre-sensitization, week 0. Sample treatment: therapeutic diphenylcyclopropenone sensitization with weekly scalp DPC. The sequences come from whole blood, collected in connection with sensitization to the hapten diphenylcyclopropenone (DPC). The receptors stem from a woman in her thirties or forties with alopecia areata. Some clones in this sample may be carry-over from other donors' samples.

The chain is built from TRBV7-2 and TRBJ1-5; D perhaps matches TRBD1 (6 bases). The CDR3 has 14 residues. In germline, CDR1 is SGHTA, CDR2 FQGNSA. The V end lost 6 bases, the J end lost 3 bases, and 12 bases lay between the germline ends. This CDR3 reads CASRPGTTNQPQHF. As DNA, the CDR3 is TGTGCCAGCAGGCCCGGGACAACCAATCAGCCCCAGCATTTT.

This clonotype has a count of ten or more. The CDR3 bases are TGTGCCAGCAGTACCGACACCTCCTACGAGCAGTACTTC. It specifies CASSTDTSYEQYF. The rearrangement links TRBV27 to TRBJ2-7, with no clear D. In germline, CDR1 is MNHEY, CDR2 SMNVEV (reference sequence). Trimming shortened V by 5 bases and J by 0 bases, and 8 bases separated the two germline ends. This CDR3 comprises 13 residues.

This clonotype was counted many times. CDR3 region: CASRVTDTQYF. DNA for the CDR3: TGTGCCAGCCGAGTTACAGATACGCAGTATTTT. The chain recombines TRBV2 with TRBJ2-3; unclear D gene. The CDR3 loop spans 11 amino acids. Germline V CDR1 and CDR2: SNHLY, FYNNEI. V lost 8 bases and J 3 bases, leaving 6 bases between the germline ends.

This clonotype was recorded many times. The chain is built from TRBV28 and TRBJ2-7; 7 bases map to TRBD2. CDR3 length equals 12 residues. With 7 bases clipped from V and 6 bases from J, the junction kept 6 bases outside the gene matches. The V gene's germline CDR1 is MDHEN and CDR2 SYDVKM. The CDR3 sequence: CASTGTTREQYF. The CDR3 DNA sequence: TGTGCCAGCACCGGGACTACCCGCGAGCAGTACTTC. Variable domain in full (rest from reference TRBV28 and TRBJ2-7): DVKVTQSSRYLVKRTGEKVFLECVQDMDHENMFWYRQDPGLGLRLIYFSYDVKMKEKGDIPEGYSVSREKKERFSLILESASTNQTSMYLCASTGTTREQYFGPGTRLTVT.

The gene calls are TRBV6-5 and TRBJ2-1; 7 bases fit TRBD2. This CDR3 is built from 13 residues. CDR1 MNHEY and CDR2 SVGAGI come from the germline V gene. V was pared by 8 bases and J by 7 bases, with 8 bases of the junction left unmatched. The CDR3 sequence: CASSRLADNEQFF. Here the CDR3 DNA reads TGTGCCAGCTCCCGGCTAGCGGATAATGAGCAGTTCTTC.

As concerns this clonotype: This sequence may be a read error, since a much larger clone differs from it by one base. The chain links TRBV3-1 to TRBJ1-1, with TRBD1 matching 7 bases. Losses at the gene ends were 6 bases for V and 8 bases for J; bases not matched to a gene: 6. The CDR3 has 12 residues. Germline V lookup: CDR1 LGHDT, CDR2 YNNKEL (reference sequence). The CDR3 nucleotides read TGTGCCAGCAGAGACAGGGAATCCGAAGCTTTCTTT. It encodes CASRDRESEAFF.

This clonotype was observed a handful of times. The rearrangement joins TRBV29-1 to TRBJ2-7; D might be TRBD1 or TRBD2, each matching 5 bases. The CDR3 sequence is 13 residues long. The germline CDR1 and CDR2 sequences are SQVTM and ANQGSEA. The V gene lost 4 bases and the J gene lost 7 bases, with 17 bases spanning the gap. The CDR3 is CSVVLASWGEQYF. The CDR3 DNA is TGCAGCGTTGTCTTAGCGTCCTGGGGGGAGCAGTACTTC.

On this clonotype itself: At one of its ends the junction is not consistent with the germline gene, which may arise from a read error. The chain couples TRBV7-7 to TRBJ2-5; TRBD2 is a possible D gene (5 bases). Germline CDR1 and CDR2: SSHAT and FNYEAQ (reference sequence). This CDR3 has 14 amino acids. The chain's CDR3 is CASSPQLGQETQYF. The CDR3 region has the DNA TGTGCTAGCAGCCCCCAACTAGGACAAGAGACCCAGTACTTC.

This clonotype has a single count. J is TRBJ2-3 and V is TRBV5-6; D may match TRBD1 or TRBD2 (6 bases each). The V and J ends lost 3 bases and 2 bases respectively, with 25 bases between them. The CDR3 covers 19 residues. Germline V CDR1 and CDR2: SGHDT, YYEEEE. CDR3 coding DNA: TGTGCCAGCAGCTGGGGGGCAGTAATTCCTTTTATAGACACAGATACGCAGTATTTT. It translates to CASSWGAVIPFIDTDTQYF.

This clonotype was seen many times. The rearrangement joins TRBV11-2 to TRBJ2-2, with TRBD1 as a possible D gene (5 bases). Germline lookup yields CDR1 SGHAT and CDR2 FQNNGV. The V end was cut by 5 bases, the J end by 7 bases, with 14 bases between. This CDR3 contains 14 residues. In DNA form, the CDR3 reads TGTGCCAGCAGCCCCGACAGTAACCGCGGGGAGCTGTTTTTT. Its translation: CASSPDSNRGELFF.

The J gene is TRBJ2-5, the V gene TRBV3-1; the D gene is possibly TRBD2 (6 bases). Germline V gene lookup returns CDR1 LGHDT and CDR2 YNNKEL (reference sequence). The V gene lost 1 base and the J gene lost 5 bases, with 14 bases spanning the gap. The CDR3 loop spans 15 amino acids. For the CDR3, the DNA is TGTGCCAGCAGCCAAGCGGCGGGATCGGGGGAGACCCAGTACTTC. Translated: CASSQAAGSGETQYF.

This clonotype was seen a handful of times. The rearrangement links TRBV28 to TRBJ1-2; D may be TRBD1 (5 bases). V was cut by 4 bases and J by 5 bases, with 14 bases left in between. Germline-derived CDR1 and CDR2 are MDHEN and SYDVKM. This CDR3 has 14 residues. The CDR3 nucleotides are TGTGCCAGCAGTTGGCCCGGGACCCCATATGGCTACACCTTC. Encoded protein: CASSWPGTPYGYTF.

This clonotype was observed at least ten times. This rearrangement joins TRBV5-4 to TRBJ2-3; TRBD1 matches at 11 bases. There are 16 residues in the CDR3. After removal of 3 bases from V and 4 bases from J, the junction contained 7 bases not matched to a gene. Germline CDR1 is SGHNT and CDR2 is YYREEE (reference sequence). The CDR3 spells CASSSPPGQGADTQYF. In DNA form, the CDR3 reads TGTGCCAGCAGCTCGCCCCCGGGACAGGGGGCAGATACGCAGTATTTT.

The chain employs TRBV12-3 or TRBV12-4 and TRBJ1-2, with 9 bases lining up with TRBD1. The CDR3 is 13 amino acids. V shed 7 bases and J 8 bases; nucleotides not matched to a gene: 8. This chain's CDR3 is CASIGQGRGGYTF. The CDR3 DNA sequence: TGTGCCAGCATCGGACAGGGGCGAGGGGGCTACACCTTC.

V and J are TRBV10-3 and TRBJ2-3; a weak D match, TRBD2 (6 bases). The CDR3 has 17 amino acids. CDR1 is ENHRY and CDR2 is SYGVKD in the germline V gene. Trimming removed 2 bases from V and 2 bases from J, with 17 bases in between. CDR3 coding DNA: TGTGCCATCAGTGAGCCCACCCTAGCGAGGTACACAGATACGCAGTATTTT. This encodes CAISEPTLARYTDTQYF.

This clonotype was seen more than once but under ten times. The J gene is TRBJ1-6, the V gene TRBV12-3 or TRBV12-4; D is unresolved. This CDR3 spans 13 amino acids. V was shortened by 0 bases and J by 7 bases, with 4 bases between the two germline ends. The CDR3 DNA sequence: TGTGCCAGCAGTTTAGCGGAGAATTCACCCCTCCACTTT. This encodes CASSLAENSPLHF.

This sequence joins TRBV28 and TRBJ1-3; unclear D gene. Trimming cost V 4 bases and J 2 bases, with 9 bases left between them. CDR1 MDHEN and CDR2 SYDVKM come from the germline V gene. The CDR3 sequence is 14 residues long. The CDR3 here is CASSSTHTGNTIYF. CDR3 in DNA: TGTGCCAGCAGTTCGACTCACACTGGAAACACCATATATTTT.